The clone carrying this T cell receptor (beta chain) has just a few counts. What it binds is unknown. These data are taken from a study of T-cell memory formation after mild COVID-19. The CDR3 is 15 amino acids. V lost 5 bases and J lost 7; bases outside the gene matches: 12. Germline V gene sequence: CDR1 SEHNR, CDR2 FQNEAQ (reference sequence). Study results and limitations: Most CD4+ clones that shrank were in CM and EM, while CD8+ ones turned up in EMRA.

MiXCR was run by TCRdb on the 5' RACE reads, yielding one entry per CDR3 protein. Of roughly 70,000 distinct CDR3 sequences listed, 16% are singletons. The sequenced sample was PBMCs or a T cell subset sorted from them (not recorded which). The chain carries TRBV7-9 and TRBJ2-7; 9 nucleotides agree with TRBD1. The sequence derives from an adult woman who had mild COVID-19 (a few samples of this study predate the infection). Cell type and time point are not known. The CDR3 bases are TGTGCCAGCAGCCCGTCCGGGGGACAGGGCAAAGAGCAGTACTTC. It yields the protein CASSPSGGQGKEQYF. The full variable domain, rest sourced from reference TRBV7-9 and TRBJ2-7, is DTGVSQNPRHKITKRGQNVTFRCDPISEHNRLYWYRQTLGQGPEFLTYFQNEAQLEKSRLLSDRFSAERPKGSFSTLEIQRTEQGDSAMYLCASSPSGGQGKEQYFGPGTRLTVT.